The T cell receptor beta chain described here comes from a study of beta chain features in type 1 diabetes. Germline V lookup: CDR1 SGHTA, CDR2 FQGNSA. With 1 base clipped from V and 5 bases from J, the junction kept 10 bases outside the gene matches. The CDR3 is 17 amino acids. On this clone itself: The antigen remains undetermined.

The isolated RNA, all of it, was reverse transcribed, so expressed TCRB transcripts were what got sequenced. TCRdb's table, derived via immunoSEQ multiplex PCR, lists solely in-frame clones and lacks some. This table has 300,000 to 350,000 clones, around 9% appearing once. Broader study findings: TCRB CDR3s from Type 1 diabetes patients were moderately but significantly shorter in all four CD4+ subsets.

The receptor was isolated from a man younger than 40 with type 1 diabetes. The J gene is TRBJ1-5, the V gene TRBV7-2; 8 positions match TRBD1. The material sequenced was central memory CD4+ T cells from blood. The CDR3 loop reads CASSLGPGTGGYQPQHF. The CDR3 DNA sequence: TGTGCCAGCAGCTTAGGACCCGGGACAGGAGGCTATCAGCCCCAGCATTTT.